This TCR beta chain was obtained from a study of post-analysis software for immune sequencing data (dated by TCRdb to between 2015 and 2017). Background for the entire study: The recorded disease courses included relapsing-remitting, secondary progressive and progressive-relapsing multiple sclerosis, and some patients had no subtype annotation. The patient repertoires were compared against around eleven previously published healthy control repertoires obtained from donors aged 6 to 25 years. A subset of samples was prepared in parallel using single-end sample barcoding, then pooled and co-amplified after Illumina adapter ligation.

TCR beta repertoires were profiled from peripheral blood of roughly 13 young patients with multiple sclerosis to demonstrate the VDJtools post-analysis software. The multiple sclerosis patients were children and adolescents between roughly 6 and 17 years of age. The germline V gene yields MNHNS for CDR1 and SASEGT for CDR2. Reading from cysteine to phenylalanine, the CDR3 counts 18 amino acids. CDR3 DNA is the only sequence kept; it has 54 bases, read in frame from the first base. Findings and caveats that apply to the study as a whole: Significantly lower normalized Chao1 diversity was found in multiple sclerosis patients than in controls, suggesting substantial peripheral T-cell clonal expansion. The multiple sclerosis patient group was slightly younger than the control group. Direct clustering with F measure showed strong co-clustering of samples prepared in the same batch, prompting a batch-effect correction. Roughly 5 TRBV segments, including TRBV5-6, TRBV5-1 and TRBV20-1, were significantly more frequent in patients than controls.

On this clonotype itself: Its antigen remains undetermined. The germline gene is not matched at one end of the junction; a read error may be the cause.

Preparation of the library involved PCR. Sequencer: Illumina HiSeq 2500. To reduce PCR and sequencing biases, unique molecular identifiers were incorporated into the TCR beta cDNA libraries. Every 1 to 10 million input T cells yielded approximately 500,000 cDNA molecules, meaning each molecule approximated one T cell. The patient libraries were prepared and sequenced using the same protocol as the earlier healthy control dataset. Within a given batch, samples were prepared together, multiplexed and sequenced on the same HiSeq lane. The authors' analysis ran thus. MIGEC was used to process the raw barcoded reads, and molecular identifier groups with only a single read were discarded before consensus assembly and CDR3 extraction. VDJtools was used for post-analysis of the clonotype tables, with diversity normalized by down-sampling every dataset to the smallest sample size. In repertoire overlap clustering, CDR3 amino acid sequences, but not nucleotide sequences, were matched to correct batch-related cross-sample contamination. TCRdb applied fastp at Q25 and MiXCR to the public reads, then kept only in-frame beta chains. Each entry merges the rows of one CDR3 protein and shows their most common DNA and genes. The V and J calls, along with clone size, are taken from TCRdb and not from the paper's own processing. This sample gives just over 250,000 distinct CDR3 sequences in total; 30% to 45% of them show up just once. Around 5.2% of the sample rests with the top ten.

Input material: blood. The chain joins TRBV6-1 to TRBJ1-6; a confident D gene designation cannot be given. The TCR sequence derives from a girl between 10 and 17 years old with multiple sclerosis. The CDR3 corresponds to CASSEEKKGSSYNSPPHF. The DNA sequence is TGTGCCAGCAGCGAGGAGAAGAAGGGAAGCTCCTATAATTCACCCCCCCACTTT.